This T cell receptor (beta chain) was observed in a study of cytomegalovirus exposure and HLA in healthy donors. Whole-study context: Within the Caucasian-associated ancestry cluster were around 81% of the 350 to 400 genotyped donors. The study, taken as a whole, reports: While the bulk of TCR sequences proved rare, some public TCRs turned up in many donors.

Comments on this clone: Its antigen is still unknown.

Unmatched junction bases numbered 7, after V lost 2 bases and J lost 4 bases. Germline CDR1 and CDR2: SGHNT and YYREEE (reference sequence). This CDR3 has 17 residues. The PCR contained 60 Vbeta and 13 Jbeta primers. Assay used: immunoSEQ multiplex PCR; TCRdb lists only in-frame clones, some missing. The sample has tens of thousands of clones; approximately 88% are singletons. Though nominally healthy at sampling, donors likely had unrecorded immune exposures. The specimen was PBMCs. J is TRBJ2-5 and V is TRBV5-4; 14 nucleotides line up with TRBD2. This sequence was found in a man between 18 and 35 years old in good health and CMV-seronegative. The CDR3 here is CASSLPTSGRAGETQYF. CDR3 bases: TGTGCCAGCAGCTTACCGACTAGCGGGAGGGCTGGAGAGACCCAGTACTTC.